A selection of T cell receptor beta chains follows, all from one sample in a study of follicular helper T cells after annual influenza vaccination. Only in-frame clones appear in the TCRdb table, and some are missing; sequencing was by immunoSEQ multiplex PCR. The data show around 10,000 clones, with about 85% seen just once and roughly 3.6% held by the top ten. The source was CXCR5+ CD38- circulating T follicular helper cells from blood, collected on the day of influenza vaccination. The receptors originated from an adult who received the influenza vaccine. Each CDR3 is given with its conserved first and last residue.

j_call v_call cdr3_aa
TRBJ1-6 TRBV18 CASSPGARANSPLHF
TRBJ2-5 TRBV7-2 CASSTDRSETQYF
TRBJ1-2 TRBV18 CASSPDQGGYGYTF
TRBJ1-2 TRBV6-6 CASSGQGGGYTF
TRBJ1-5 TRBV30 CAWGEGDGQPQHF
TRBJ1-5 TRBV6-5 CASSQIPNQPQHF
TRBJ1-4 TRBV28 CASSFSFSNEKLFF
TRBJ1-6 TRBV6-5 CASSTTGVNSPLHF
TRBJ2-1 TRBV6-1 CASSVVLAGDEQFF
TRBJ1-3 TRBV6-1 CASSVSESHSGNTIYF
TRBJ1-2 TRBV5-1 CASSPTTTGGSYGYTF
TRBJ2-5 TRBV18 CASSARGTGQETQYF
TRBJ2-7 TRBV18 CASSPDTVGEQYF
TRBJ1-1 TRBV4-2 CASSRPGTGGLMNTEAFF
TRBJ2-7 TRBV19 CASSVGQGSYEQYF
TRBJ2-5 TRBV11-3 CASSFGQGERETQYF
TRBJ1-1 TRBV28 CASRTWGAMNTEAFF
TRBJ2-5 TRBV11-2 CASSLGQGAIGQETQYF
TRBJ2-1 TRBV7-3 CASSAPGRTYNEQFF
TRBJ1-6 TRBV14 CASSQEFSPLHF
TRBJ2-1 TRBV2 CASSDTGQGNEQFF
TRBJ2-6 TRBV10-1 CASSWTGNSGANVLTF
TRBJ1-1 TRBV29-1 CSVEMNTEAFF
TRBJ2-7 TRBV18 CASSPPEGEQYF
TRBJ1-4 TRBV30 CASTQSGGGNEKLFF
TRBJ2-3 TRBV2 CASSEELFGPYF
TRBJ1-2 TRBV28 CASYDLAGDYTF
TRBJ1-2 TRBV2 CASRPSTGATYGYTF
TRBJ2-7 TRBV19 CASSGAGVYEQYF
TRBJ1-2 TRBV29-1 CSVDLSGANYGYTF
TRBJ1-5 TRBV4-3 CASSQGLDQPQHF
TRBJ2-7 TRBV6-1 CASSRDRDYEQYF
TRBJ2-7 TRBV5-5 CASSSGPGTSAYEQYF
TRBJ1-3 TRBV19 CASSTQTAGTGRHTIYF
TRBJ1-4 TRBV30 CAWSVGGALFF
TRBJ1-2 TRBV19 CASSIPQGLYGYTF
TRBJ2-3 TRBV29-1 CSVETSGYTQYF
TRBJ2-3 TRBV5-1 CASSLGELTSSTQYF